The 14 T cell receptor beta chains below come from one sample, sequenced in a study of PD-1 blockade in classical Hodgkin lymphoma. Data came from immunoSEQ multiplex PCR; TCRdb stores just in-frame clones and leaves some out. The sample lists about 28,000 clones, approximately 81% occurring once. Each of the patients experienced relapse following autologous stem cell transplantation, and their brentuximab vedotin exposure differed. Sample: peripheral blood mononuclear cells (PBMCs), taken before the second cycle of nivolumab. The receptors shown here come from a human donor with classical Hodgkin lymphoma.

The chain uses TRBV2 and TRBJ2-3; D unresolved. The CDR3 length is 14 residues. Germline loops: CDR1 SNHLY, CDR2 FYNNEI. Trimming cost V 6 bases and J 5 bases, with 15 bases left between them. CDR3 region: CASRPTGPEDTQYF. CDR3 sequence (DNA): TGTGCCAGCAGGCCTACGGGCCCGGAAGATACGCAGTATTTT. The full variable domain, in which reference TRBV2 and TRBJ2-3 provide the parts outside the CDR3, is EPEVTQTPSHQVTQMGQEVILRCVPISNHLYFYWYRQILGQKVEFLVSFYNNEISEKSEIFDDQFSVERPDGSNFTLKIRSTKLEDSAMYFCASRPTGPEDTQYFGPGTRLTVL.

The V and J genes are TRBV28 and TRBJ1-2; TRBD1 agrees at 9 bases. V lost 6 bases and J lost 4; bases outside the gene matches: 12. CDR3 length: 16 amino acids. CDR1 and CDR2 (germline): MDHEN, SYDVKM. The CDR3 DNA follows: TGTGCCAGCAGCCTATCCGTGGGACAGGGAGCCTATGGCTACACCTTC. Its translation is CASSLSVGQGAYGYTF.

The chain uses TRBV14 and TRBJ2-1; D is possibly TRBD1 (5 bases). The CDR3 length is 19 residues. CDR1 SGHDN and CDR2 FVKESK come from the germline V gene. Trimming took 1 base from V and 3 from J, leaving 22 bases between them. For the CDR3, the DNA is TGTGCCAGCAGCCAAGTCTGGTTTCGTGGACACCCAGGCTACAATGAGCAGTTCTTC. Translated, it gives CASSQVWFRGHPGYNEQFF.

The chain joins TRBV6-6 to TRBJ1-1, with D hard to call. The CDR3 totals 13 residues. Germline CDR1 reads MNHNY; CDR2 reads SVGAGI (reference sequence). Trimming shortened V by 6 bases and J by 11 bases, and 19 bases separated the two germline ends. CDR3 bases: TGTGCCAGCAGCCCTCGGACGGGATCCTACGCTTTCTTT. Protein sequence: CASSPRTGSYAFF.

In this sample, this clone turned up a few times. This chain connects TRBV6-6 to TRBJ1-2, with 8 nucleotides matching TRBD1. The CDR3 extends over 13 amino acids. Unmatched junction bases numbered 4, after V lost 6 bases and J lost 4 bases. Germline values: CDR1 MNHNY, CDR2 SVGAGI (reference sequence). CDR3 protein: CASRITGGYGYTF. DNA of the CDR3: TGTGCCAGCAGAATAACAGGGGGCTATGGCTACACCTTC.

The V call is TRBV19, the J call TRBJ2-1; D remains unclear. The V gene's germline CDR1 is LNHDA and CDR2 SQIVND (reference sequence). This CDR3 region has 13 residues. With 1 base removed from V and 5 bases from J, the gap between germline ends came to 6 bases. This chain's CDR3 is CASSIGRDNEQFF. The CDR3 DNA follows: TGTGCCAGTAGTATAGGTCGAGACAATGAGCAGTTCTTC.

The V call is TRBV4-2, the J call TRBJ1-1; D is ambiguous. Per germline, CDR1 LGHNA and CDR2 YNFKEQ. The CDR3 sequence is 14 residues long. The V and J ends lost 2 bases and 5 bases respectively, with 12 bases between them. CDR3 nucleotides: TGTGCCAGCAGCCAAAGACCTGGGGAGACTGAAGCTTTCTTT. Translation gives CASSQRPGETEAFF.

This clone was recorded a few times. J is TRBJ2-7 and V is TRBV6-6, with 8 bases aligning to TRBD1. The CDR3 contains 15 residues. The germline CDR1 and CDR2 sequences are MNHNY and SVGAGI (reference sequence). The V segment lost 6 bases and the J segment 4 bases; nucleotides outside the gene matches: 11. The CDR3 is CASRQGGQGRYEQYF. CDR3 in DNA: TGTGCCAGCAGACAGGGCGGACAGGGCCGATACGAGCAGTACTTC.

The gene calls are TRBV4-3 and TRBJ1-6; 10 nucleotides match TRBD1. This CDR3 is built from 16 residues. V lost 0 bases to trimming and J lost 8 bases; unmatched junction nucleotides: 4. Germline V lookup: CDR1 LGHNA, CDR2 YSLEER. CDR3 in DNA: TGCGCCAGCAGCCAAGATCCGGGACAGGGGTATTCACCCCTCCACTTT. The encoded protein is CASSQDPGQGYSPLHF.

This sequence joins TRBV2 and TRBJ1-2; D call uncertain. The CDR3 has 13 residues. The ends were cut back, 0 bases at V and 8 bases at J, with 10 bases in the middle. CDR1 SNHLY and CDR2 FYNNEI come from the germline V gene. The CDR3 here is CASSEATAGGYTF. DNA for the CDR3: TGTGCCAGCAGTGAAGCGACGGCCGGGGGCTACACCTTC.

V is TRBV6-6 and J is TRBJ1-1; no reliable D call. Trimming pared 6 bases from V and 6 bases from J, leaving 14 bases between. Germline V CDR1 and CDR2: MNHNY, SVGAGI (reference sequence). This CDR3 contains 13 residues. For the CDR3, the DNA is TGTGCCAGCAGCCAGCCGGAGGCTCCTGAAGCTTTCTTT. Its protein is CASSQPEAPEAFF.

Remarks on this clone: This sequence is one base from a far larger clone and is likely a read error. Other DNA sequences in the same sample also yield this CDR3. The gene calls are TRBV5-1 and TRBJ2-2; TRBD1 is a possible D gene (6 bases). The germline CDR1 and CDR2 sequences are SGHRS and YFSETQ. V was shortened by 2 bases and J by 4 bases, with 9 bases between the two germline ends. The CDR3 spans 14 residues. The CDR3 region is CASSFQGSTGELFF. The DNA of the CDR3 is TGCGCCAGCAGCTTCCAGGGGAGCACCGGGGAGCTGTTTTTT.

V is TRBV7-3 and J is TRBJ2-7; D uncertain. Trimming stripped 3 bases from V and 6 bases from J, with 12 bases between. The CDR3 runs 13 residues. Germline loops: CDR1 SGHTA, CDR2 FQGTGA. The CDR3 spells CASSFVANGEQYF. CDR3 bases: TGTGCCAGCAGCTTCGTAGCTAACGGCGAGCAGTACTTC. The full variable domain, in which reference TRBV7-3 and TRBJ2-7 provide the parts outside the CDR3, is GAGVSQTPSNKVTEKGKYVELRCDPISGHTALYWYRQSLGQGPEFLIYFQGTGAADDSGLPNDRFFAVRPEGSVSTLKIQRTERGDSAVYLCASSFVANGEQYFGPGTRLTVT.

This clone appeared a few times. The chain has TRBV5-1 and TRBJ1-1; D possibly corresponds to TRBD1 (6 bases). V was pared by 6 bases and J by 1 base, with 10 bases between. The CDR3 length is 13 residues. The germline gives CDR1 SGHRS, CDR2 YFSETQ. DNA for the CDR3: TGCGCCAGCAACGTACAGGGGAACACTGAAGCTTTCTTT. It translates to CASNVQGNTEAFF. The variable domain in full, completed from reference TRBV5-1 and TRBJ1-1, reads KAGVTQTPRYLIKTRGQQVTLSCSPISGHRSVSWYQQTPGQGLQFLFEYFSETQRNKGNFPGRFSGRQFSNSRSEMNVSTLELGDSALYLCASNVQGNTEAFFGQGTRLTVV.